A selection of T cell receptor beta chains follows, all from one sample in a study of vaccination effects on CD4 cells after COVID-19. This table comes from immunoSEQ multiplex PCR, and its TCRdb copy is limited to in-frame clones, with some not included. The sample yields under 40,000 clones, around 63% seen once. Their recognized antigens are unknown. Material: CD4+ T cells from PBMCs cultured without peptide, obtained before COVID-19 vaccination. These receptors came from a human donor who received a COVID-19 vaccine. Both conserved end residues are part of each CDR3. A D gene is named only where the DNA matches it firmly. Some rows mark clone size as missing; the rest say once, few, many or name a class of expanded clone.

clone_size,d_call,v_call,j_call,cdr3_length,cdr3_nt,cdr3_aa
NA,NA,TRBV6-1,TRBJ2-2,18,TGTGCCAGCAGTGGTCCCATGGGGGTCCGCCGGAACACCGGGGAGCTGTTTTTT,CASSGPMGVRRNTGELFF
NA,TRBD1,TRBV6-5,TRBJ1-5,15,TGTGCCAGCAGATTCGGACAGGGGGCGCCTCAGCCCCAGCATTTT,CASRFGQGAPQPQHF
NA,NA,TRBV24-1,TRBJ2-1,15,TGTGCCACCAGTGATCCCGGTATCTCCTACAATGAGCAGTTCTTC,CATSDPGISYNEQFF
NA,NA,TRBV9,TRBJ2-2,15,TGTGCCAGCGGCCGGGACGGCAAGAACACCGGGGAGCTGTTTTTT,CASGRDGKNTGELFF
NA,NA,TRBV19,TRBJ2-1,13,TGTGCCAGTAGTATAGATAGATACAATGAGCAGTTCTTC,CASSIDRYNEQFF
NA,NA,TRBV6-5,TRBJ1-1,12,TGTGCCAGCAGTTTGACGCCTGGTGTGGCTTTCTTT,CASSLTPGVAFF
NA,NA,TRBV7-7,TRBJ2-5,12,TGTGCCAGCCGGGACGCGGAAGAGACCCAGTACTTC,CASRDAEETQYF
NA,NA,TRBV6-2/TRBV6-3,TRBJ2-3,11,TGTGCCAGCAGCGGATCTAATACGCAGTATTTT,CASSGSNTQYF
NA,NA,TRBV7-9,TRBJ1-3,18,TGTGCCAGCAGCTTACTCCCCCTAACCCCCGGGGGGGGAAACACCATATATTTT,CASSLLPLTPGGGNTIYF
NA,NA,TRBV15,TRBJ1-3,17,TGTGCCACCAGCAGAGAAGAGGTGGTCAGAGCAGGAAACACCATATATTTT,CATSREEVVRAGNTIYF
NA,NA,TRBV14,TRBJ1-3,13,TGTGCCAGCAGCCCAATGGGTGGAAACACCATATATTTT,CASSPMGGNTIYF
few,TRBD1,TRBV4-1,TRBJ2-1,16,TGCGCCAGCAGCCAGACCGACAGGGTCGTTTTGAATGAGCAGTTCTTC,CASSQTDRVVLNEQFF
few,NA,TRBV3-1/TRBV3-2,TRBJ2-5,15,TGTGCCAGCAGCCAGAACGGGGGGCCGGGGGAGACCCAGTACTTC,CASSQNGGPGETQYF
NA,TRBD2,TRBV6-5,TRBJ2-5,16,TGTGCCAGCAGTTACTCACTAGCGGGGATACAAGAGACCCAGTACTTC,CASSYSLAGIQETQYF
NA,NA,TRBV9,TRBJ1-4,14,TGTGCCAGCAGCCCTAGGTGGCCTCCGACGAAACTGTTTTTT,CASSPRWPPTKLFF
few,NA,TRBV9,TRBJ1-1,14,TGTGCCAGCAGCGTCTCTATTCAGAACACTGAAGCTTTCTTT,CASSVSIQNTEAFF
NA,NA,TRBV6-5,TRBJ1-2,12,TGTGCCAGCAGCACAAGTTTCTATGGCTACACCTTC,CASSTSFYGYTF
NA,NA,TRBV14,TRBJ2-1,15,TGTGCCAGCAGCCAATTGCTCTCGGGGTACAATGAGCAGTTCTTC,CASSQLLSGYNEQFF
NA,TRBD1,TRBV5-8,TRBJ1-5,14,TGTGCCAGCAGCTTGGATAACAGGGGCCAGCCCCAGCATTTT,CASSLDNRGQPQHF
NA,NA,TRBV19,TRBJ2-3,12,TGTGCCAGTAGTTATAGCACAGATACGCAGTATTTT,CASSYSTDTQYF
NA,TRBD1,TRBV3-1/TRBV3-2,TRBJ2-5,17,TGTGCCAGCAGCCAAGATATAGCGACAGGGCTTCAAGAGACCCAGTACTTC,CASSQDIATGLQETQYF
NA,TRBD1,TRBV19,TRBJ2-1,14,TGTGCCAGTAGGGCAGGGGGCACCTACAATGAGCAGTTCTTC,CASRAGGTYNEQFF
NA,NA,TRBV5-1,TRBJ2-3,13,TGCGCCAGCAGCTTGTCCAGCACAGATACGCAGTATTTT,CASSLSSTDTQYF
once,NA,TRBV2,TRBJ2-6,16,TGTGCCAGCAGTGACCTCTTGAAGTCTGGGGCCAACGTCCTGACTTTC,CASSDLLKSGANVLTF
NA,NA,TRBV6-5,TRBJ1-2,15,TGTGCCAGCAGCTCACCGGCCAACCTAGTCTATGGCTACACCTTC,CASSSPANLVYGYTF
NA,NA,TRBV10-2,TRBJ1-5,14,TGCGCCAGCAGTGCGCAAGGGAACAATCAGCCCCAGCATTTT,CASSAQGNNQPQHF
NA,NA,TRBV19,TRBJ1-3,15,TGTGCCAGTAGTAGAGCTCCGGGCTCTGGAAACACCATATATTTT,CASSRAPGSGNTIYF
NA,NA,TRBV19,TRBJ2-1,13,TGTGCCAGTAGTATCCGGAGGGCCGGTGAGCAGTTCTTC,CASSIRRAGEQFF
NA,NA,TRBV29-1,TRBJ2-3,15,TGCAGCGTTGCGGCGTGGGGGTGGGGCGCAGATACGCAGTATTTT,CSVAAWGWGADTQYF
NA,NA,TRBV5-1,TRBJ2-3,17,TGCGCCAGCAGCTTGGCCCCCCCCAGCGGGAGCACAGATACGCAGTATTTT,CASSLAPPSGSTDTQYF
NA,TRBD2,TRBV11-2,TRBJ2-3,18,TGTGCCAGCAGCTTTACGGGACTAGCAAGGTCCCACACAGATACGCAGTATTTT,CASSFTGLARSHTDTQYF